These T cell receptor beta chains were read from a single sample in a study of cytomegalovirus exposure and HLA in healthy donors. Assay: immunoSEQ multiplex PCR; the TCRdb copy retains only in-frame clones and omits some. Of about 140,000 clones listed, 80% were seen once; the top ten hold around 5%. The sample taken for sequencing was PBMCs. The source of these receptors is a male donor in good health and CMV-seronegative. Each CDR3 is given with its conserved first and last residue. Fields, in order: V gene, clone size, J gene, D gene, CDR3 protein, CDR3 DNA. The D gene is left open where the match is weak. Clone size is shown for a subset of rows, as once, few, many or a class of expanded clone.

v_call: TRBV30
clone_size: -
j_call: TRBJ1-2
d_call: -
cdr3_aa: CAWSRNYGYTF
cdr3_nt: TGTGCCTGGTCGCGTAACTATGGCTACACCTTC

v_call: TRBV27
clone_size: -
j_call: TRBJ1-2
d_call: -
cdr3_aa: CASSLWGQGGYGYTF
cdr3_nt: TGTGCCAGCAGTTTATGGGGTCAGGGAGGCTATGGCTACACCTTC

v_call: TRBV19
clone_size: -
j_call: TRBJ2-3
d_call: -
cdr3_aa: CASSRGVTQYF
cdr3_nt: TGTGCCAGTAGCCGCGGGGTTACGCAGTATTTT

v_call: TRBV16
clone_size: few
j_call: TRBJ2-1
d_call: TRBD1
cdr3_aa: CASSPTRDRAYNEQFF
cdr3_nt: TGTGCCAGCAGCCCCACCCGGGACAGGGCCTACAATGAGCAGTTCTTC

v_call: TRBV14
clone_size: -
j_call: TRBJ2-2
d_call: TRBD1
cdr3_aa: CASSQGRGPSTGELFF
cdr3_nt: TGTGCCAGCAGCCAAGGAAGGGGGCCGAGCACCGGGGAGCTGTTTTTT

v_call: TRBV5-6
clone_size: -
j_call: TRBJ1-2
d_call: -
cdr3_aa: CASSFNRNMEGYTF
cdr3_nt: TGTGCCAGCAGCTTTAACAGAAACATGGAAGGCTACACCTTC

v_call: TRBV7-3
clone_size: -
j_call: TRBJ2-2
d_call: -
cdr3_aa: CASSPQRVFGTGELFF
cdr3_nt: TGTGCCAGCAGCCCCCAACGGGTTTTTGGGACCGGGGAGCTGTTTTTT

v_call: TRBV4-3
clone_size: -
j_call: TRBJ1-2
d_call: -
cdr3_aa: CASSPSDSSWGGYTF
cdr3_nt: TGCGCCAGCAGCCCCTCTGACAGCTCATGGGGCGGCTACACCTTC

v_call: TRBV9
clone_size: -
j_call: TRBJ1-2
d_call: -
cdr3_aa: CASSVVTAANYGYTF
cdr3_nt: TGTGCCAGCAGCGTAGTGACAGCAGCTAACTATGGCTACACCTTC

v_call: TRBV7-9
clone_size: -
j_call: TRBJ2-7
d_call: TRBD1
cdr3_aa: CASSSPGLRTGGRYEQYF
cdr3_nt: TGTGCCAGCAGCTCCCCGGGGCTACGGACAGGGGGCAGGTACGAGCAGTACTTC

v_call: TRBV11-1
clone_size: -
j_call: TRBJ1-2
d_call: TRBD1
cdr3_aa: CASSPGQGLYGYTF
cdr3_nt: TGTGCCAGCAGCCCGGGACAGGGGCTCTATGGCTACACCTTC

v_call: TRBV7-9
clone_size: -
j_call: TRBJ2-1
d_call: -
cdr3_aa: CASSLPGNNEQFF
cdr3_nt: TGTGCCAGCAGCTTACCCGGGAACAATGAGCAGTTCTTC

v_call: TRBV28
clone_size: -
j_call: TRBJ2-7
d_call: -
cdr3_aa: CASREGGVSSYEQYF
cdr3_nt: TGTGCCAGCAGGGAGGGGGGGGTAAGCTCCTACGAGCAGTACTTC

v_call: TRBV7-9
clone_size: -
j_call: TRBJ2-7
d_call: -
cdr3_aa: CASAPRQRSYEQYF
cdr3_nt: TGTGCCAGCGCACCCAGACAGAGATCCTACGAGCAGTACTTC

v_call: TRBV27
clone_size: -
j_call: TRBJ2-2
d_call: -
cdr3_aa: CASMRGQVTGELFF
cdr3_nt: TGTGCCAGCATGCGGGGGCAGGTCACCGGGGAGCTGTTTTTT

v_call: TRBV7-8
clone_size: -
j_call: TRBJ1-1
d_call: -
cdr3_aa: CASSLGLDTEAFF
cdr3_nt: TGTGCCAGCAGCCTCGGGTTGGACACTGAAGCTTTCTTT

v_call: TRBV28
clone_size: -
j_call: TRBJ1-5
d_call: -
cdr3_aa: CASSLGGRQPQHF
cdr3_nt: TGTGCCAGCAGTTTGGGGGGGCGTCAGCCCCAGCATTTT

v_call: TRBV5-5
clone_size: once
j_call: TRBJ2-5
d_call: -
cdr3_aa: CASSYRVVETQYF
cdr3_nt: TGTGCCAGCAGTTACAGGGTCGTCGAGACCCAGTACTTC

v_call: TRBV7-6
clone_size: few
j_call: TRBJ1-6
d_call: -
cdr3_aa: CASSPKPGGPLHF
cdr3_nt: TGTGCCAGCAGCCCAAAGCCCGGGGGACCCCTCCACTTT

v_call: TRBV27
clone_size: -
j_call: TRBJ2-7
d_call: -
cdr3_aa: CASSLSGGQFYEQYF
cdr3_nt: TGTGCCAGCAGTTTATCGGGGGGGCAGTTCTACGAGCAGTACTTC

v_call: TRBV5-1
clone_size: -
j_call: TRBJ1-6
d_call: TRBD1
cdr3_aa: CASSGQGARGSPLHF
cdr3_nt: TGCGCCAGCAGCGGACAGGGGGCGCGGGGTTCACCCCTCCACTTT

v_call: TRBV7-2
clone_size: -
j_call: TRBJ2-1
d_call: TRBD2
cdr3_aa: CASSLAGGASYNEQFF
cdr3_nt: TGTGCCAGCAGCTTGGCCGGGGGGGCATCCTACAATGAGCAGTTCTTC

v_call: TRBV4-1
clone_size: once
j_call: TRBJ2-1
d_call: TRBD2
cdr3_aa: CASSTPNSGVNNEQFF
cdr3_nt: TGCGCCAGCAGCACACCGAATAGCGGGGTCAACAATGAGCAGTTCTTC

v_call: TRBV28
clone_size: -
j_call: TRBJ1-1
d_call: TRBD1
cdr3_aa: CASSLVEGAAFF
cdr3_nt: TGTGCCAGCAGCCTCGTGGAGGGGGCGGCTTTCTTT

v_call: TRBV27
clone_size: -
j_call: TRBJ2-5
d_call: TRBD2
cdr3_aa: CASSPLAGEGGTQYF
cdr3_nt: TGTGCCAGCAGTCCCCTAGCGGGGGAAGGGGGGACCCAGTACTTC

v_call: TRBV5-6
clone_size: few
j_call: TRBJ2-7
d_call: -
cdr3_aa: CASSLGTGPGLKGYEQYF
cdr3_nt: TGTGCCAGCAGCTTGGGAACCGGGCCCGGACTAAAAGGCTACGAGCAGTACTTC

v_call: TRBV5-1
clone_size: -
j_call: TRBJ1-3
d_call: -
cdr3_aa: CASSPGHSLSGNTIYF
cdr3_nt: TGCGCCAGCAGCCCCGGTCACTCACTCTCTGGAAACACCATATATTTT

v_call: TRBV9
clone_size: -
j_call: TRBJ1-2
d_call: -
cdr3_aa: CASSAPLGVTNYGYTF
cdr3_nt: TGTGCCAGCAGCGCCCCCTTGGGAGTCACTAACTATGGCTACACCTTC

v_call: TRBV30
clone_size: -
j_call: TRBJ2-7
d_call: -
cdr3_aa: CAWSVGAGRLYEQYF
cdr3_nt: TGTGCCTGGAGTGTAGGTGCGGGGCGACTCTACGAGCAGTACTTC

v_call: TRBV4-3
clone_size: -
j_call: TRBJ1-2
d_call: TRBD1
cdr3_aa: CASSPLGLQGNYGYTF
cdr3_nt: TGCGCCAGCAGCCCCCTGGGGTTACAGGGGAACTATGGCTACACCTTC

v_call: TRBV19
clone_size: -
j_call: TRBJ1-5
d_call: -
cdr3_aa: CASSVNREPQHF
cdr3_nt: TGTGCCAGTAGTGTTAACAGGGAGCCCCAGCATTTT

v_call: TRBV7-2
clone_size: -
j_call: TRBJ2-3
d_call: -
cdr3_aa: CASSLSAGGDTQYF
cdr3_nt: TGTGCCAGCAGCTTATCAGCGGGTGGGGATACGCAGTATTTT

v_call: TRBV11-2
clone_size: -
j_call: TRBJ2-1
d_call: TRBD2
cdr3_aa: CASSTGLAGGNEQFF
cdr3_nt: TGTGCCAGCAGCACTGGACTAGCGGGGGGCAATGAGCAGTTCTTC

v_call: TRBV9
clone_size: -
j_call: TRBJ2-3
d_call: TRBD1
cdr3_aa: CASSVGQGADTQYF
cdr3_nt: TGTGCCAGCAGCGTAGGACAGGGGGCAGATACGCAGTATTTT

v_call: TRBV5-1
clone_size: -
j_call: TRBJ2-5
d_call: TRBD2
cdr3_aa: CASSSTSGQETQYF
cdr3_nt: TGCGCCAGCAGCTCGACTAGCGGCCAAGAGACCCAGTACTTC

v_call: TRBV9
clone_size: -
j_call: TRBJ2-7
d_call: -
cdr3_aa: CASADDSSYEQYF
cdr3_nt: TGTGCCAGCGCGGATGACAGTTCCTACGAGCAGTACTTC

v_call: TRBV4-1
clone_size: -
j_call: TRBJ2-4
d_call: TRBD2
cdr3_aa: CASSVRLAGIAKNIQYF
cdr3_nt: TGCGCCAGCAGCGTTAGACTAGCGGGGATAGCCAAAAACATTCAGTACTTC

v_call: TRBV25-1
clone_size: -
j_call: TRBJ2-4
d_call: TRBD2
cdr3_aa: CASSESLAGAQNIQYF
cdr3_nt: TGTGCCAGCAGTGAGAGTCTAGCGGGGGCCCAAAACATTCAGTACTTC

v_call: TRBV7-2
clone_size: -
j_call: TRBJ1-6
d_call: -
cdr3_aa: CASSQSGTPLHF
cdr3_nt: TGTGCCAGCAGCCAATCCGGGACACCCCTCCACTTT

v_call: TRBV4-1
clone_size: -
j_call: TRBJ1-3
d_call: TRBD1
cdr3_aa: CASSLLTGGIGNTIYF
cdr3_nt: TGCGCCAGCAGCCTTCTTACAGGGGGCATAGGGAACACCATATATTTT

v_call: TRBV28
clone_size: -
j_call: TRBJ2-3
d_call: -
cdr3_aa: CASGGADTQYF
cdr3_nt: TGTGCCAGCGGCGGGGCAGATACGCAGTATTTT

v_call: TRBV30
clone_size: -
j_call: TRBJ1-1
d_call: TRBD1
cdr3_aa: CACRTGINTEAFF
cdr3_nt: TGTGCCTGCCGGACAGGGATTAACACTGAAGCTTTCTTT